This T cell receptor beta chain was sequenced during a study of blood T cell repertoires in COVID-19. Study in general: From the United States, Italy and Spain came samples of acute and convalescent COVID-19.

As processed by the authors: Reference gene primer amplification yielded estimated nucleated cell counts. The table came from immunoSEQ multiplex PCR; TCRdb's copy has only in-frame clones and leaves some out. D and trimming come from the DNA, and the V and J calls and clone size come from that table. Here the sample spans around 110,000 clones, roughly four fifths being singletons. The junction had 9 bases not matched to a gene; V was cut back by 3 bases and J by 5 bases. Germline V gives CDR1 GTSNPN, CDR2 SVGIG (reference sequence). This CDR3 has 16 amino acids. Input material: peripheral blood. The TCR comes from a man between 65 and 80 years old with active or convalescent COVID-19. This chain links TRBV30 with TRBJ2-5; TRBD2 aligns across 13 bases. CDR3 protein: CAWRRSGLAGLETQYF. CDR3 DNA: TGTGCCTGGAGAAGGTCGGGACTAGCGGGGTTGGAGACCCAGTACTTC.